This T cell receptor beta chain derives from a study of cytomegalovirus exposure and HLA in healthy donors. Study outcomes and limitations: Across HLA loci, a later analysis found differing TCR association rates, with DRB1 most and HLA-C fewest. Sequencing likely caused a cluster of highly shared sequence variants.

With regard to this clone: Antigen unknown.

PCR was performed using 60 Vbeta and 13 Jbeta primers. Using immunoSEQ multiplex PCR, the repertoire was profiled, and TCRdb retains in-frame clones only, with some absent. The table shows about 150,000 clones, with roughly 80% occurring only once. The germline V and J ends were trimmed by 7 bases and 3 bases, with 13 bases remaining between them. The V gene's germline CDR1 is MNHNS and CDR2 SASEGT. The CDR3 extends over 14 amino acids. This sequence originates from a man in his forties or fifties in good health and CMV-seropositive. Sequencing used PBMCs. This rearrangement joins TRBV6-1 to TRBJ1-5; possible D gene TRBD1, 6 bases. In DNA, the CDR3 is TGTGCCAGCACGACAGGACCGGCCAATCAGCCCCAGCATTTT. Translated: CASTTGPANQPQHF.